The 26 T cell receptor beta chains in this list originate from one sample, sequenced in a study of blood T cell repertoires in COVID-19. Profiling relied on immunoSEQ multiplex PCR, and the TCRdb table lists in-frame clones only, not all of them. The sample has under 150,000 clones; approximately 87% are singletons. Specimen: peripheral blood. Receptors originate from a man between 65 and 85 years old with active COVID-19.

CDR3 nucleotides: TGTGCCAGCTTTCCGGGACAGAACACTGAAGCTTTCTTT. Translating gives CASFPGQNTEAFF. The gene calls are TRBV18 and TRBJ1-1; D is perhaps TRBD1 (6 bases). Looked up from germline, CDR1 is KGHSH and CDR2 is LQKENI. V lost 7 bases to trimming and J lost 1 base, with 10 bases between them. CDR3 size: 13 residues.

The chain has TRBV19 and TRBJ2-1; tentative D call: TRBD2 (5 bases). V was pared by 4 bases and J by 7 bases, with 17 bases between. Germline V gene data show CDR1 as LNHDA and CDR2 as SQIVND (reference sequence). This CDR3 is 15 amino acids long. The CDR3 DNA is TGTGCCAGTAGTACGGACCTCGGGGTAAGGAATGAGCAGTTCTTC. Its protein product is CASSTDLGVRNEQFF. Combining the CDR3 with reference TRBV19 and TRBJ2-1 gives the whole variable domain DGGITQSPKYLFRKEGQNVTLSCEQNLNHDAMYWYRQDPGQGLRLIYYSQIVNDFQKGDIAEGYSVSREKKESFPLTVTSAQKNPTAFYLCASSTDLGVRNEQFFGPGTRLTVL.

The chain recombines TRBV18 with TRBJ2-7; TRBD2 aligns across 9 bases. From germline, CDR1 is KGHSH and CDR2 LQKENI. The CDR3 sequence is 16 residues long. The V segment lost 2 bases and the J segment 4 bases; nucleotides outside the gene matches: 9. The CDR3 DNA sequence: TGTGCCAGCTCACCAATCCCCGCGGGAGGGGGTTACGAGCAGTACTTC. Protein: CASSPIPAGGGYEQYF.

CDR3 sequence reads: CASSLSDRGDNEQFF. DNA of the CDR3: TGTGCCAGCAGCTTATCGGACAGGGGAGACAATGAGCAGTTCTTC. V gene TRBV3-1 (or the pseudogene TRBV3-2) combines with J gene TRBJ2-1; 9 bases fit TRBD1. CDR1 and CDR2 from the germline V gene are LGHDT and YNNKEL (reference sequence). The trim removed 5 bases at V and 5 bases at J, leaving 7 bases unmatched. The CDR3 contains 15 residues.

The CDR3 sequence is CAISARLAGGRWGSTDTQYF. CDR3 coding DNA: TGTGCCATCAGTGCCCGACTAGCGGGAGGTCGTTGGGGAAGCACAGATACGCAGTATTTT. The rearrangement links TRBV10-3 to TRBJ2-3; 13 bases map to TRBD2. This CDR3 is built from 20 residues. Germline values: CDR1 ENHRY, CDR2 SYGVKD. Germline trimming cut 4 bases from V and 0 bases from J; bases unmatched to any gene: 13.

The chain has TRBV4-2 and TRBJ2-5, with 9 bases matching TRBD2. Trimming removed 0 bases from V and 7 bases from J; junction bases left unmatched: 12. Per the germline V gene, CDR1 is LGHNA and CDR2 is YNFKEQ. The CDR3 length is 17 residues. The CDR3 nucleotides read TGTGCCAGCAGCCAAGAGGCGGCTAGCGGGGTGGCCGGGACCCAGTACTTC. This translates into CASSQEAASGVAGTQYF.

The chain employs TRBV20-1 and TRBJ1-1; unclear D gene. Trimming stripped 3 bases from V and 2 bases from J, with 7 bases between. CDR1 is DFQATT, CDR2 SNEGSKA, per germline (reference sequence). The CDR3 totals 12 residues. CDR3 in amino acids: CSASVRNTEAFF. The DNA of the CDR3 is TGCAGTGCTAGTGTCAGAAACACTGAAGCTTTCTTT.

The sample holds a few counts of this clone. The V and J genes are TRBV2 and TRBJ2-7, with D unclear. Trimming took off 1 base at V and 3 bases at J, with 10 bases between the two ends. Per germline, CDR1 SNHLY and CDR2 FYNNEI. This CDR3 is 14 amino acids long. The DNA for the CDR3 is TGTGCCAGCAGTGAAGAGCAGGCTCGCTACGAGCAGTACTTC. Its translation is CASSEEQARYEQYF.

The CDR3 is CASRGNEKLFF. As DNA, the CDR3 is TGTGCCAGTCGAGGGAATGAAAAACTGTTTTTT. The rearrangement uses TRBV28 and TRBJ1-4, with D unclear. The V end lost 9 bases, the J end lost 5 bases, and 7 bases lay between the germline ends. The CDR3 length is 11 residues. The V gene's germline CDR1 is MDHEN and CDR2 SYDVKM.

This clone was found a few times. This chain links TRBV5-6 with TRBJ2-2, with 7 nucleotides matching TRBD2. V lost 6 bases, J lost 4 bases, and 9 bases stayed unmatched. The CDR3 contains 15 residues. Germline CDR1 SGHDT, CDR2 YYEEEE. The CDR3 protein is CASKGRARGTGELFF. In DNA, the CDR3 is TGTGCCAGCAAGGGGAGGGCGCGAGGCACCGGGGAGCTGTTTTTT.

V usage is TRBV27 and J usage is TRBJ2-7; a possible D gene is TRBD2 (6 bases). The CDR3 has 15 amino acids. Germline values: CDR1 MNHEY, CDR2 SMNVEV (reference sequence). The V gene lost 2 bases and the J gene lost 7 bases, with 18 bases spanning the gap. The CDR3 spells CASSLPGLDVGEQYF. As DNA, the CDR3 is TGTGCCAGCAGTTTACCGGGACTCGACGTGGGGGAGCAGTACTTC.

This clone was recorded only once. This chain joins TRBV25-1 and TRBJ2-3, with D tentatively TRBD2 (6 bases). Trimming took off 1 base at V and 4 bases at J, with 12 bases between the two ends. The CDR3 sequence is 15 residues long. Germline V gene sequence: CDR1 MGHDK, CDR2 SYGVNS. CDR3 sequence (DNA): TGTGCCAGCAGTGAATTCGGGCTAGCGCCAGATACGCAGTATTTT. Its protein product is CASSEFGLAPDTQYF.

The chain carries TRBV7-6 and TRBJ2-7, with TRBD2 matching over 11 bases. This CDR3 has 16 residues. J was trimmed by 4 bases and V by 3 bases; bases with no gene match: 8. Germline V lookup: CDR1 SGHVS, CDR2 FNYEAQ. DNA for the CDR3: TGTGCCAGCAGCTTGAGATTAGCGGGAGGGCCTTACGAGCAGTACTTC. Amino acids: CASSLRLAGGPYEQYF.

The chain joins TRBV7-9 to TRBJ2-5; D may be TRBD2 (5 bases). Germline V gene lookup returns CDR1 SEHNR and CDR2 FQNEAQ (reference sequence). Trimming removed 4 bases from V and 7 bases from J, with 7 bases in between. This CDR3 has 11 amino acids. This CDR3 reads CASSSAGTQYF. CDR3 nucleotides: TGTGCCAGCAGCTCGGCGGGGACCCAGTACTTC.

V and J are TRBV24-1 and TRBJ2-1, with 7 positions matching TRBD2. The germline V gene has CDR1 KGHDR and CDR2 SFDVKD. V gave up 5 bases and J gave up 3 bases; unmatched junction bases: 9. The CDR3 is 16 residues long. CDR3 DNA: TGTGCCACCAGTGGGGGGGAGGGCTTAATCTACAATGAGCAGTTCTTC. It yields the protein CATSGGEGLIYNEQFF.

The rearrangement links TRBV28 to TRBJ1-3; D is uncertain. This CDR3 spans 12 amino acids. The V gene lost 6 bases and the J gene lost 4 bases, with 7 bases spanning the gap. From germline, CDR1 is MDHEN and CDR2 SYDVKM. The CDR3 coding sequence is TGTGCCAGCAGGAGGGCCGGAAACACCATATATTTT. Its protein is CASRRAGNTIYF.

The sample holds a few counts of this clone. V is TRBV11-2 and J is TRBJ2-7, with TRBD1 identical over 8 bases. Looked up from germline, CDR1 is SGHAT and CDR2 is FQNNGV. There are 13 residues in the CDR3. V trimming: 5 bases; J trimming: 3 bases; junction bases outside the gene matches: 3. Here the CDR3 reads CASSHDRGYEQYF. CDR3 bases: TGTGCCAGCAGCCACGACAGGGGCTACGAGCAGTACTTC.

The chain is built from TRBV25-1 and TRBJ2-5; D is possibly TRBD1 (7 bases). Germline V gene data show CDR1 as MGHDK and CDR2 as SYGVNS. This CDR3 has 15 residues. With 3 bases removed from V and 2 bases from J, the gap between germline ends came to 13 bases. The CDR3 DNA reads TGTGCCAGCAGTGAGGGGCAGGGGGGTCAAGAGACCCAGTACTTC. Translation: CASSEGQGGQETQYF.

The chain is built from TRBV29-1 and TRBJ2-7; the D is unclear. Germline CDR1 is SQVTM and CDR2 is ANQGSEA. The CDR3 is 12 amino acids. The V gene lost 5 bases and the J gene lost 2 bases, with 10 bases spanning the gap. The CDR3 here is CSVNGETYEQYF. The CDR3, as DNA: TGCAGCGTTAACGGAGAAACCTACGAGCAGTACTTC.

This clone was counted once. The chain is built from TRBV27 and TRBJ2-5; TRBD1 matches 8 bases. Germline CDR1 is MNHEY and CDR2 is SMNVEV (reference sequence). The CDR3 is 15 residues long. With V trimmed by 3 bases and J by 5 bases, 8 bases remained unmatched. The CDR3 spells CASSFRTGPRETQYF. CDR3 nucleotides: TGTGCCAGCAGTTTTAGGACAGGGCCACGGGAGACCCAGTACTTC.

The rearrangement links TRBV28 to TRBJ2-7, with a possible D match to TRBD1 (5 bases). This CDR3 region has 12 residues. Trimming took off 6 bases at V and 7 bases at J, with 13 bases between the two ends. Germline values: CDR1 MDHEN, CDR2 SYDVKM. CDR3 region: CASSPARGEQYF. The CDR3 DNA reads TGTGCCAGCAGCCCAGCTAGGGGAGAGCAGTACTTC.

The rearrangement joins TRBV5-1 to TRBJ2-1, with 7 nucleotides matching TRBD2. The CDR3 is made up of 16 amino acids. The germline gives CDR1 SGHRS, CDR2 YFSETQ. V shed 4 bases and J 7 bases; nucleotides not matched to a gene: 14. CDR3 in amino acids: CASSPSGWEGRNEQFF. CDR3 bases: TGCGCCAGCAGCCCCTCGGGGTGGGAGGGAAGGAATGAGCAGTTCTTC.

The rearrangement joins TRBV2 to TRBJ2-5; possible D gene TRBD1, 6 bases. With 7 bases removed from V and 5 bases from J, the gap between germline ends came to 11 bases. CDR1 and CDR2 (germline): SNHLY, FYNNEI. This CDR3 has 12 residues. The DNA of the CDR3 is TGTGCCAGCAAGAACAGGGTGGAGACCCAGTACTTC. The encoded protein is CASKNRVETQYF.

The chain has TRBV9 and TRBJ2-1; 7 positions match TRBD2. Losses at the gene ends were 3 bases for V and 7 bases for J; bases not matched to a gene: 10. The V gene's germline CDR1 is SGDLS and CDR2 YYNGEE. The CDR3 has 15 residues. CDR3 residues: CASSALAERWNEQFF. As DNA, the CDR3 is TGTGCCAGCAGCGCCCTAGCGGAAAGGTGGAATGAGCAGTTCTTC.

The chain has TRBV30 and TRBJ2-6; the D gene is possibly TRBD1 (6 bases). The CDR3 runs 17 residues. Trimming pared 3 bases from V and 1 base from J, leaving 16 bases between. CDR1 and CDR2 (germline): GTSNPN, SVGIG (reference sequence). DNA for the CDR3: TGTGCCTGGAGGGGTTACAGGGCCTCATCTGGGGCCAACGTCCTGACTTTC. Translation: CAWRGYRASSGANVLTF.

The chain combines TRBV30 with TRBJ2-1, with D perhaps matching TRBD2 (6 bases). The V end was cut by 4 bases, the J end by 6 bases, with 13 bases between. Germline values: CDR1 GTSNPN, CDR2 SVGIG (reference sequence). This CDR3 is built from 13 residues. The DNA for the CDR3 is TGTGCCTGGAACGGGGTCGGGGGCAATGAGCAGTTCTTC. It specifies CAWNGVGGNEQFF.